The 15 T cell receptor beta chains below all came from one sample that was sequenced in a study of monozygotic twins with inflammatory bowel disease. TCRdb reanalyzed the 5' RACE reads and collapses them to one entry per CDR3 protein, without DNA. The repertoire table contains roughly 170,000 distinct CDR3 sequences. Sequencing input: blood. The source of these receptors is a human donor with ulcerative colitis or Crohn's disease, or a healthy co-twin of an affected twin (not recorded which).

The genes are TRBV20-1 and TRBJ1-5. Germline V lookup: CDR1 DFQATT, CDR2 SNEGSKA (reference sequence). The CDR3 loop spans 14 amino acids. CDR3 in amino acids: CSVSSGTSNQPQHF.

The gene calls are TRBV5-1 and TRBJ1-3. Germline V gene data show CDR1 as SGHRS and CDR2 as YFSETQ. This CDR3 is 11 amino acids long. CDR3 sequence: CASSFRNTIYF.

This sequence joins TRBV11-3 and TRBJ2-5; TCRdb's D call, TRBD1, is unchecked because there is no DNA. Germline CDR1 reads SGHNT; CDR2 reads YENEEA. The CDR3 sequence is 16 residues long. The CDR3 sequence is CASSLGTDRGKETQYF.

CDR3 in amino acids: CSVWTSGAYEQYF. This chain joins TRBV29-1 and TRBJ2-7; TCRdb calls TRBD2, which cannot be checked without DNA. CDR3 length equals 13 residues. Per germline, CDR1 SQVTM and CDR2 ANQGSEA.

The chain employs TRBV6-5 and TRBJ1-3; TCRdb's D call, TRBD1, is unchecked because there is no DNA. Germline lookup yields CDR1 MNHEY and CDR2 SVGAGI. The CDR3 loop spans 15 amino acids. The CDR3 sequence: CASSYGQGAGNTIYF.

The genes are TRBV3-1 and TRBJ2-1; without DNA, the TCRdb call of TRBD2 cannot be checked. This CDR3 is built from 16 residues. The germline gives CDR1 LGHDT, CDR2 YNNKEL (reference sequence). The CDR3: CASSTSGVSSYNEQFF.

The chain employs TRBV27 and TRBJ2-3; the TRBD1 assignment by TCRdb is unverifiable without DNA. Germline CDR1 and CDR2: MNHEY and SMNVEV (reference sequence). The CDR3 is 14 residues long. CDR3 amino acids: CASRRGGGTDTQYF.

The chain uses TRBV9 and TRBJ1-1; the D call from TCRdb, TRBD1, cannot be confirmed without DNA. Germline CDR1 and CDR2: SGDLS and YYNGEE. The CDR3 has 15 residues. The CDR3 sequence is CASSARTELNTEAFF.

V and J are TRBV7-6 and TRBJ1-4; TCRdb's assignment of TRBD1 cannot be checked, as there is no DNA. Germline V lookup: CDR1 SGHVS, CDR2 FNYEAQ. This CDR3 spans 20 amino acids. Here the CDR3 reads CASSSRPGQGIPTTNEKLFF.

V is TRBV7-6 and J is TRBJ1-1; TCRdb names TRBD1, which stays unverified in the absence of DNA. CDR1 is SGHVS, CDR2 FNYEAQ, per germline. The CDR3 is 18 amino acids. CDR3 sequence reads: CASSPSTGAGDWATEAFF.

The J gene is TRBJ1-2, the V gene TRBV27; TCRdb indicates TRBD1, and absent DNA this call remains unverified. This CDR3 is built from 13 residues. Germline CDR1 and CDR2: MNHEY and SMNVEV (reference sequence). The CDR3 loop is CASSNTGRYGYTF.

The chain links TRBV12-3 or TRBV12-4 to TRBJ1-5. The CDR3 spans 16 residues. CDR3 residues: CASSLGGAGGNQPQHF.

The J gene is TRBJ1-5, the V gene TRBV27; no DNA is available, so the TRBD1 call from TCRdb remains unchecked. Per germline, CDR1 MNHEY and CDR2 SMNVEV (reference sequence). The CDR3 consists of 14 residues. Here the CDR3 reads CASSRGISNQPQHF.

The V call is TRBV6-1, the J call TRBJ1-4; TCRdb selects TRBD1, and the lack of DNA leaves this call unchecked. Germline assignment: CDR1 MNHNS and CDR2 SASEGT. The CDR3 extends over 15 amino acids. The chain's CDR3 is CASSLDRGRNEKLFF.

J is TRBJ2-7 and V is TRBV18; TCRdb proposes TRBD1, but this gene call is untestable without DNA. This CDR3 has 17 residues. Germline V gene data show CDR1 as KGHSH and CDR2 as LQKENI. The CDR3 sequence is CASSPQGGQGYPYEQYF. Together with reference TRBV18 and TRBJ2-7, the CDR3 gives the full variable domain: NAGVMQNPRHLVRRRGQEARLRCSPMKGHSHVYWYRQLPEEGLKFMVYLQKENIIDESGMPKERFSAEFPKEGPSILRIQQVVRGDSAAYFCASSPQGGQGYPYEQYFGPGTRLTVT.